This passage covers 2 T cell receptor beta chains from one sample sequenced in a study of technical replicates of blood from a handful of donors. This table comes from immunoSEQ multiplex PCR, and its TCRdb copy is limited to in-frame clones, with some not included. This table holds approximately 14,000 clones, roughly 88% found once. Sequenced input: PBMCs. All receptors come from a human donor in good health.

This rearrangement joins TRBV9 to TRBJ2-7, with 9 bases identical to TRBD2. V trimming: 4 bases; J trimming: 3 bases; junction bases outside the gene matches: 5. Germline CDR1 SGDLS, CDR2 YYNGEE. CDR3 size: 14 residues. CDR3 sequence (DNA): TGTGCCAGCAGCCCCAGGACTAGCGACTACGAGCAGTACTTC. Amino acid sequence: CASSPRTSDYEQYF. Supplemented by reference TRBV9 and TRBJ2-7, the full variable domain reads DSGVTQTPKHLITATGQRVTLRCSPRSGDLSVYWYQQSLDQGLQFLIQYYNGEERAKGNILERFSAQQFPDLHSELNLSSLELGDSALYFCASSPRTSDYEQYFGPGTRLTVT.

The chain has TRBV5-6 and TRBJ2-1; the match to TRBD2 covers 14 bases. J gave up 4 bases and V 4 bases, and 4 bases lay outside the gene matches. The germline gives CDR1 SGHDT, CDR2 YYEEEE. This CDR3 has 16 amino acids. CDR3 amino acids: CASSGGLAGVYNEQFF. The CDR3 DNA reads as TGTGCCAGCAGCGGGGGACTAGCGGGAGTGTACAATGAGCAGTTCTTC. The complete variable domain, with remaining parts taken from reference TRBV5-6 and TRBJ2-1, reads DAGVTQSPTHLIKTRGQQVTLRCSPKSGHDTVSWYQQALGQGPQFIFQYYEEEERQRGNFPDRFSGHQFPNYSSELNVNALLLGDSALYLCASSGGLAGVYNEQFFGPGTRLTVL.